This T cell receptor (beta chain) appears in the sequencing data of a study of OX40 agonist ivuxolimab in advanced cancers. Across the whole study: People in dose escalation had one of these cancers: hepatocellular carcinoma, melanoma, renal cell or head and neck cancer. A mean age of around 63 years, range roughly 23 to 85, was recorded, and approximately 79% were male. Whole-study results and caveats: Circulating CD4+ and CD8+ T cells showed clonal expansion by week 6 at 0.1 to 3.0 mg/kg. Relative to CD4+, CD8+ T cells held more expanded clones on average.

In germline, CDR1 is SGHTA, CDR2 FQGNSA. CDR3 length: 15 amino acids. Deletions cut 0 bases from V and 5 bases from J, with 13 bases between. Regarding this clone: As yet, its antigen is unknown.

Profiling relied on immunoSEQ multiplex PCR, and the TCRdb table lists in-frame clones only, not all of them. The table lists about 19,000 clones, roughly 85% of them singletons. The chain carries TRBV7-2 and TRBJ1-1; D uncertain. Sequenced here: CD4+ or CD8+ T cells sorted from blood, sampled in a trial of the OX40 agonist ivuxolimab. This clonotype originated in an adult with an advanced solid tumor such as melanoma, head and neck, liver or kidney cancer. In DNA form, the CDR3 reads TGTGCCAGCAGCTTAGCGAGGGATGGGGAGACTGAAGCTTTCTTT. Protein: CASSLARDGETEAFF.